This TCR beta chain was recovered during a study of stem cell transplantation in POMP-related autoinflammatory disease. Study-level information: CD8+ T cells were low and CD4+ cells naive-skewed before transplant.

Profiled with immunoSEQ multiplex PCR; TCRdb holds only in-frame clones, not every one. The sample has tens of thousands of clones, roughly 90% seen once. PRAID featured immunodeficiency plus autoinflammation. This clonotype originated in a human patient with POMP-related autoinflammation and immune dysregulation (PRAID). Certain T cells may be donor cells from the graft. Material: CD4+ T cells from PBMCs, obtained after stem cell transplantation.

The CDR3 sequence is CASSSPGTGGEQFF. The DNA of the CDR3 is TGTGCCAGCAGTTCCCCCGGGACAGGGGGCGAGCAGTTCTTC. The chain employs TRBV28 and TRBJ2-1; TRBD1 aligns across 12 bases. The CDR3 extends over 14 amino acids. J gave up 10 bases and V 4 bases, and 5 bases lay outside the gene matches. Looked up from germline, CDR1 is MDHEN and CDR2 is SYDVKM.